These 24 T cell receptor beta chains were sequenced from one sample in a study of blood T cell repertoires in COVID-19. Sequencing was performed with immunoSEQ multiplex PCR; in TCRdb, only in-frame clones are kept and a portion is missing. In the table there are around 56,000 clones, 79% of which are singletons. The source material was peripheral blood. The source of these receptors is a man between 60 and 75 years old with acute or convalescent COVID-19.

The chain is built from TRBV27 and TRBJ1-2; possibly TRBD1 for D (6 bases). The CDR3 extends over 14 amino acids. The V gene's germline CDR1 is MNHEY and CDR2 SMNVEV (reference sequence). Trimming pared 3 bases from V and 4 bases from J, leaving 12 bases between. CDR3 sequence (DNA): TGTGCCAGCAGTTTCCGACAGGCCTCCTATGGCTACACCTTC. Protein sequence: CASSFRQASYGYTF.

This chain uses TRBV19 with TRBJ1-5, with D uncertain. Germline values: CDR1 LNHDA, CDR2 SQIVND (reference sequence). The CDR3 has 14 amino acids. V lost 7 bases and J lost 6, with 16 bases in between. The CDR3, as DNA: TGTGCCAGTACCGAATCTCAGAGGTTTCAGCCCCAGCATTTT. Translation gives CASTESQRFQPQHF.

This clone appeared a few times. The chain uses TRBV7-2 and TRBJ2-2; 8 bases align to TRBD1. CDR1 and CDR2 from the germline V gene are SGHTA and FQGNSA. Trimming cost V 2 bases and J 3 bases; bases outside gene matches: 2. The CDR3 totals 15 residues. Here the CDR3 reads CASSLRTGYTGELFF. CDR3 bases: TGTGCCAGCAGCTTAAGGACAGGGTACACCGGGGAGCTGTTTTTT.

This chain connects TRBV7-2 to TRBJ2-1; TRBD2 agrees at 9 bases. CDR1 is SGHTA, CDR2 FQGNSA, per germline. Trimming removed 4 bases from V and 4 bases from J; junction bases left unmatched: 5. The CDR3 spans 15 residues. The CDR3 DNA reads TGTGCCAGCAGCTCGCGGGGGGGTTCTTACAATGAGCAGTTCTTC. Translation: CASSSRGGSYNEQFF.

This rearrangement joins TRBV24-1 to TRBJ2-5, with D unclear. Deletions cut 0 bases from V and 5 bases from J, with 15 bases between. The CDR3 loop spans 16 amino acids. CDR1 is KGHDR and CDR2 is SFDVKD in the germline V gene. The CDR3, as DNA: TGTGCCACCAGTGATTTGGGTCCATCGAGTTTGGAGACCCAGTACTTC. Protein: CATSDLGPSSLETQYF.

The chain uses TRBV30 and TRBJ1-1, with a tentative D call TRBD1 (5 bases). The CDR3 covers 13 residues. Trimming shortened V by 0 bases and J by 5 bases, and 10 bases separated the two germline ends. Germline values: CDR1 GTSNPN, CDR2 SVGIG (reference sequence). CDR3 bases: TGTGCCTGGAGTGTACGAGGACAAACTGAAGCTTTCTTT. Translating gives CAWSVRGQTEAFF. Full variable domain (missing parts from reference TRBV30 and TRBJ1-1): SQTIHQWPATLVQPVGSPLSLECTVEGTSNPNLYWYRQAAGRGLQLLFYSVGIGQISSEVPQNLSASRPQDRQFILSSKKLLLSDSGFYLCAWSVRGQTEAFFGQGTRLTVV.

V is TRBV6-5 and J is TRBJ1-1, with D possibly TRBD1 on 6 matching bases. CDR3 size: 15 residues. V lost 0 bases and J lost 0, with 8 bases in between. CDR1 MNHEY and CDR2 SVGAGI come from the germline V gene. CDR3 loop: CASSYSTGMNTEAFF. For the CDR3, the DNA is TGTGCCAGCAGTTACTCGACAGGTATGAACACTGAAGCTTTCTTT.

The CDR3 spells CASSSTYEQYF. CDR3 nucleotide sequence: TGTGCCAGCAGTTCCACTTACGAGCAGTACTTC. The chain carries TRBV12-3 or TRBV12-4 and TRBJ2-7, with D uncertain. Trimming left V 4 bases short and J 4 bases short, with 5 bases between. The CDR3 has 11 amino acids.

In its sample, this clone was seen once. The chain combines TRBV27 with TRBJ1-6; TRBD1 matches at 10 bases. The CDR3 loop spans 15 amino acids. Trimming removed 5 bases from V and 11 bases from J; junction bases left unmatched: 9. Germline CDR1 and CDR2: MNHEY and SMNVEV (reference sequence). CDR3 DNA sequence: TGTGCCAGCAGTCTTCTGACAGGGGGCAGGGCACCCCTCCACTTT. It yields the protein CASSLLTGGRAPLHF.

The CDR3 here is CASSIQGGRTDTQYF. The CDR3 coding sequence is TGTGCCAGCAGCATACAGGGGGGGCGCACAGATACGCAGTATTTT. The chain joins TRBV11-2 to TRBJ2-3; D is possibly TRBD1 (8 bases). The CDR3 has 15 residues. The V and J ends lost 5 bases and 1 base respectively, with 13 bases between them. Looked up from germline, CDR1 is SGHAT and CDR2 is FQNNGV.

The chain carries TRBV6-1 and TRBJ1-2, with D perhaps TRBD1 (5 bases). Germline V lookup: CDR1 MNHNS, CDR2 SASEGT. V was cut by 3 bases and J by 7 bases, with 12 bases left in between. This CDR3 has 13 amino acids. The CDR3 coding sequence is TGTGCCAGCAGTGATGTTGGGGCCGGTGGCTACACCTTC. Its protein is CASSDVGAGGYTF.

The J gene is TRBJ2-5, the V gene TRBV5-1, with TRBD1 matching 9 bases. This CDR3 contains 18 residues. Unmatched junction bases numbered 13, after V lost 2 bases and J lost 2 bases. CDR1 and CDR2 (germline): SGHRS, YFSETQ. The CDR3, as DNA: TGCGCCAGCAGCTTTCGTTTGCCGGGACAGGGTAGGCAAGAGACCCAGTACTTC. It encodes CASSFRLPGQGRQETQYF. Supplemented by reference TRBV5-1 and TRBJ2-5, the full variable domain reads KAGVTQTPRYLIKTRGQQVTLSCSPISGHRSVSWYQQTPGQGLQFLFEYFSETQRNKGNFPGRFSGRQFSNSRSEMNVSTLELGDSALYLCASSFRLPGQGRQETQYFGPGTRLLVL.

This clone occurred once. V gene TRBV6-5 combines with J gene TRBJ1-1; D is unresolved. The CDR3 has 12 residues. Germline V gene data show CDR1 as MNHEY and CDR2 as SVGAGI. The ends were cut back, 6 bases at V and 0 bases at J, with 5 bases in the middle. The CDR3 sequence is CASSRMNTEAFF. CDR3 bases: TGTGCCAGCAGCAGGATGAACACTGAAGCTTTCTTT.

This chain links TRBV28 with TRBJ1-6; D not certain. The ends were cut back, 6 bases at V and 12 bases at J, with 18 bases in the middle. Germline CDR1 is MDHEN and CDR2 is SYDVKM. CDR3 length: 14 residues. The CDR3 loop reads CASRQVREGGPLHF. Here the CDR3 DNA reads TGTGCCAGCAGACAAGTAAGAGAGGGCGGACCCCTCCACTTT.

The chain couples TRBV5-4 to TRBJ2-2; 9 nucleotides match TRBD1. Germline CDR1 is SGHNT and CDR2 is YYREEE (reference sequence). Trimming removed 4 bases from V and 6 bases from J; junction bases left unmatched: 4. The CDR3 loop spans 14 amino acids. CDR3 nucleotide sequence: TGTGCCAGCAGCGACAGGGGGGGGGCCGGGGAGCTGTTTTTT. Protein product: CASSDRGGAGELFF.

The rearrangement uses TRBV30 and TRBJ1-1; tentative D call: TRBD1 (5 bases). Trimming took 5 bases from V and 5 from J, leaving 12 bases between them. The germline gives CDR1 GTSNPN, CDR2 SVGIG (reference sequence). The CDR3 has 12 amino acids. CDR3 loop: CAWHGGRTEAFF. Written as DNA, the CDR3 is TGTGCCTGGCACGGGGGGAGAACTGAAGCTTTCTTT.

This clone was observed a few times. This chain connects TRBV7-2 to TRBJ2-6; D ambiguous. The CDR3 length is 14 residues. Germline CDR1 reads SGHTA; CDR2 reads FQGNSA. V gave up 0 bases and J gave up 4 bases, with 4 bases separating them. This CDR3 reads CASSLASGANVLTF. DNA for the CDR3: TGTGCCAGCAGCTTAGCGTCAGGGGCCAACGTCCTGACTTTC.

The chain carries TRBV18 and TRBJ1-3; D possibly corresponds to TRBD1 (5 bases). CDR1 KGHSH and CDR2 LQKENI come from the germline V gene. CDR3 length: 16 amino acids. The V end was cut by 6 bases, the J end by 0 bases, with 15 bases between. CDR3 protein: CASSPSTVGSGNTIYF. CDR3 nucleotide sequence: TGTGCCAGCTCCCCTTCGACAGTAGGCTCTGGAAACACCATATATTTT. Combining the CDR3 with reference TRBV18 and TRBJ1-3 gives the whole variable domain NAGVMQNPRHLVRRRGQEARLRCSPMKGHSHVYWYRQLPEEGLKFMVYLQKENIIDESGMPKERFSAEFPKEGPSILRIQQVVRGDSAAYFCASSPSTVGSGNTIYFGEGSWLTVV.

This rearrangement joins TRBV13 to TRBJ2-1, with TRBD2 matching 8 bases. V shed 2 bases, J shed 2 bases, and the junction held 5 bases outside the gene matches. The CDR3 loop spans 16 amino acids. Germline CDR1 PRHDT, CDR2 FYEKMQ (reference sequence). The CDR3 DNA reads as TGTGCCAGCAGCTTAACGCGAGCGGGGGCCTACAATGAGCAGTTCTTC. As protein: CASSLTRAGAYNEQFF. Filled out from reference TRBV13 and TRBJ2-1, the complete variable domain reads AAGVIQSPRHLIKEKRETATLKCYPIPRHDTVYWYQQGPGQDPQFLISFYEKMQSDKGSIPDRFSAQQFSDYHSELNMSSLELGDSALYFCASSLTRAGAYNEQFFGPGTRLTVL.

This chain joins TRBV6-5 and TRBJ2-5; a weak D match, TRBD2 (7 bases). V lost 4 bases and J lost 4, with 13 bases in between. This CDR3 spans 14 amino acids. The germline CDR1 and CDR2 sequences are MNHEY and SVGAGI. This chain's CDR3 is CASSSPGGLETQYF. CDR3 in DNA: TGTGCCAGCAGTTCCCCCGGGGGGCTAGAGACCCAGTACTTC.

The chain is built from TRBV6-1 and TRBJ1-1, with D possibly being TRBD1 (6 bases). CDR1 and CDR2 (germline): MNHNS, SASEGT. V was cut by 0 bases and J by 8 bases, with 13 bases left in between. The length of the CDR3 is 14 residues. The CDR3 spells CASSEARGALEAFF. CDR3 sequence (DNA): TGTGCCAGCAGTGAAGCGCGGGGGGCTCTCGAAGCTTTCTTT.

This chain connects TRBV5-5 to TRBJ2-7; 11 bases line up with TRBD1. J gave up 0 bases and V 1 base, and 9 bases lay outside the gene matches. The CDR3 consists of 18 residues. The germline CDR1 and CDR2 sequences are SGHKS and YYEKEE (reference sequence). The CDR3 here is CASSLLLLGTGGSYEQYF. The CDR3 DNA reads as TGTGCCAGCAGCTTGTTGCTTTTGGGGACAGGGGGCTCCTACGAGCAGTACTTC.

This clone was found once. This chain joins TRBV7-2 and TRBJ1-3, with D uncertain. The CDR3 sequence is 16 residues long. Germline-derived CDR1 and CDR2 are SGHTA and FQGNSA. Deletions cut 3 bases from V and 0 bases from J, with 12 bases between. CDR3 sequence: CASSLAGSSSGNTIYF. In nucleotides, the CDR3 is TGTGCCAGCAGCTTGGCAGGTTCGAGCTCTGGAAACACCATATATTTT.

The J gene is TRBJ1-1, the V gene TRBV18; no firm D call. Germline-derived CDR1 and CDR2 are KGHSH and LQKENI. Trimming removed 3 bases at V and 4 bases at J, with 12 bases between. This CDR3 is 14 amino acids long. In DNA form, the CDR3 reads TGTGCCAGCTCACCCGCGTCCGGCGGCACTGAAGCTTTCTTT. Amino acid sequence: CASSPASGGTEAFF.